These T cell receptor beta chains were read from a single sample in a study of blood T cell repertoires in COVID-19. Measured with immunoSEQ multiplex PCR; TCRdb has only the in-frame clones, and not every one. In the table there are around 130,000 clones, 70% to 85% of which are singletons. Material for sequencing was peripheral blood. The receptors here all came from a woman in her fifties or sixties with acute or convalescent COVID-19. The CDR3 runs from the conserved cysteine through the conserved F or W. D genes are given only for firm matches. The size of a clone is reported for some rows only, either as once, few or many, or as a class for expanded clones.

-,-,TRBV9,TRBJ2-3,TGTGCCAGCAGCGTAGGGCTCACAGATACGCAGTATTTT,CASSVGLTDTQYF
TRBD1,-,TRBV6-2/TRBV6-3,TRBJ1-2,TGTGCCAGCAGTTACTCCGTACAGGGGGCACCGTACTATGGCTACACCTTC,CASSYSVQGAPYYGYTF
-,-,TRBV4-2,TRBJ1-1,TGTGCCAGCAGCCAAGATTATAGAACTGAAGCTTTCTTT,CASSQDYRTEAFF
-,-,TRBV5-1,TRBJ2-7,TGCGCCAGCAGCGACCGGGGAAGGCAGGACGAGCAGTACTTC,CASSDRGRQDEQYF
TRBD2,-,TRBV12-5,TRBJ2-7,TGTGCTAGTGGTTTGGTAGTAGGGTATAGCACGTCGGGACTAGCGGGGTCACCCTACGAGCAGTACTTC,CASGLVVGYSTSGLAGSPYEQYF
-,-,TRBV9,TRBJ1-1,TGTGCCAGCAGCGTAGCAGGCCTGAACACTGAAGCTTTCTTT,CASSVAGLNTEAFF
-,-,TRBV6-2/TRBV6-3,TRBJ1-6,TGTGCCAGCAGTTACTGGTCAGCGAATTCACCCCTCCACTTT,CASSYWSANSPLHF
-,-,TRBV28,TRBJ2-7,TGTGCCAGCAGTCAGGTCATCCAGAAACCCTACGAGCAGTACTTC,CASSQVIQKPYEQYF
-,-,TRBV18,TRBJ2-7,TGTGCCAGCTCACCACCGGGGAGTAGAAACGAGCAGTACTTC,CASSPPGSRNEQYF
TRBD1,few,TRBV7-8,TRBJ1-5,TGTGCCAGCAGCTTTGGACAGGGTAACAATCAGCCCCAGCATTTT,CASSFGQGNNQPQHF
-,-,TRBV7-3,TRBJ2-3,TGTGCCAGCAGCGAGTCGGGAGCAACAGATACGCAGTATTTT,CASSESGATDTQYF
TRBD2,-,TRBV6-5,TRBJ2-2,TGTGCCAGCAAATTAAGCGGGGGGGCAACCGGGGAGCTGTTTTTT,CASKLSGGATGELFF
TRBD1,-,TRBV19,TRBJ1-2,TGTGCCAGTAGTACGATGACAGGGATCGTTGGTAACTATGGCTACACCTTC,CASSTMTGIVGNYGYTF
-,-,TRBV12-5,TRBJ1-2,TGTGCTAGTGGTCCAGGCTTATTTAACTATGGCTACACCTTC,CASGPGLFNYGYTF
-,-,TRBV12-3/TRBV12-4,TRBJ1-2,TGTGCCAGCAAATTCAGGGCCTATGGCTACACCTTC,CASKFRAYGYTF
-,-,TRBV7-9,TRBJ1-1,TGTGCCAGCAGCTTACAGGAGAACACTGAAGCTTTCTTT,CASSLQENTEAFF
-,-,TRBV7-9,TRBJ1-1,TGTGCCAGCCTCGCCGCGGGTTCCACTGAAGCTTTCTTT,CASLAAGSTEAFF
TRBD2,-,TRBV5-1,TRBJ2-3,TGCGCCAGCAGCTTGGCCGGGTATAGCGGGACTACAGATACGCAGTATTTT,CASSLAGYSGTTDTQYF
TRBD1,-,TRBV5-4,TRBJ2-2,TGTGCCAGCAGCCCGACAGGGTACACCGGGGAGCTGTTTTTT,CASSPTGYTGELFF
-,-,TRBV6-6,TRBJ1-2,TGTGCCAGCAGTTACAGGGTACAGGGTAACTATGGCTACACCTTC,CASSYRVQGNYGYTF
-,-,TRBV6-5,TRBJ1-2,TGTGCCAGCAGTTACGGCCAGGGTGTCAACTATGGCTACACCTTC,CASSYGQGVNYGYTF
-,-,TRBV30,TRBJ1-1,TGTGCCTGGAAGGAGGGGATCAACATGAACACTGAAGCTTTCTTT,CAWKEGINMNTEAFF
-,-,TRBV10-3,TRBJ1-1,TGTGCCATCCACCCCGGGGGGAACACTGAAGCTTTCTTT,CAIHPGGNTEAFF
-,-,TRBV7-9,TRBJ1-4,TGTGCCAGCAGCTTCGGGGAAAAACTGTTTTTT,CASSFGEKLFF
-,-,TRBV5-4,TRBJ2-2,TGTGCCAGCAGCCCTACTAGCAAAGGGGAGCTGTTTTTT,CASSPTSKGELFF
-,few,TRBV7-9,TRBJ2-2,TGTGCCAGCAACCTCTATAGCACCGGGGAGCTGTTTTTT,CASNLYSTGELFF
-,-,TRBV2,TRBJ1-4,TGTGCCAGCACCAAGGGCGGAGGTGAAAAACTGTTTTTT,CASTKGGGEKLFF
-,-,TRBV27,TRBJ1-6,TGTGCCAGCAGACCAGTCGGGGGGGAGCGTTCACCCCTCCACTTT,CASRPVGGERSPLHF
-,few,TRBV27,TRBJ1-1,TGTGCCAGCAGTTCCCGGACACCGAACACTGAAGCTTTCTTT,CASSSRTPNTEAFF
-,-,TRBV5-1,TRBJ2-7,TGCGCCAGCAGCTTGGGTTTTAGCTCCTACGAGCAGTACTTC,CASSLGFSSYEQYF
TRBD1,few,TRBV7-9,TRBJ1-1,TGTGCCAGCAGCCTTACTACAGGGGGCTTCTTCATGAACACTGAAGCTTTCTTT,CASSLTTGGFFMNTEAFF
-,-,TRBV7-6,TRBJ2-2,TGTGCCAGCAGCTTTCGCACCGGGGAGCTGTTTTTT,CASSFRTGELFF
-,-,TRBV27,TRBJ2-3,TGTGCCAGCAGTCCCCTCACCCAGTCGCCTGGCACAGATACGCAGTATTTT,CASSPLTQSPGTDTQYF
TRBD1,few,TRBV28,TRBJ1-5,TGTGCCAGCAGGCAGGGACAGCCAAATCAGCCCCAGCATTTT,CASRQGQPNQPQHF
-,-,TRBV7-8,TRBJ1-1,TGTGCCAGCAGCTTAGGGTCAGGGCCGGTGAACACTGAAGCTTTCTTT,CASSLGSGPVNTEAFF
-,-,TRBV5-6,TRBJ1-5,TGTGCCAGCAGCTCGGGGGAGTTCAATCGAACCGGGGCATATCAGCCCCAGCATTTT,CASSSGEFNRTGAYQPQHF
TRBD1,-,TRBV19,TRBJ1-2,TGTGCCAGTAGTGGCCGGGACAGGGCCCGCTACACCTTC,CASSGRDRARYTF